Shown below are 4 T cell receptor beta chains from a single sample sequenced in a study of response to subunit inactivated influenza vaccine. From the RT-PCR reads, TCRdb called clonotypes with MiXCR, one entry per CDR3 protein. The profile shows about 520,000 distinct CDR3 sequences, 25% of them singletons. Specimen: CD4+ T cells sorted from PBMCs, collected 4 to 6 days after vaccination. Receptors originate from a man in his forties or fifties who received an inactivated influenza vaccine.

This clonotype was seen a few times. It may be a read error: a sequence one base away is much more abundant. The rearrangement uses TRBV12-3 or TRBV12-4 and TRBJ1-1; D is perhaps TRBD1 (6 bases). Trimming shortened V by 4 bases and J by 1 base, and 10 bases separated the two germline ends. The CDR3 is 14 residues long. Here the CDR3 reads CASSSRTANTEAFF. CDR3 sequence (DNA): TGTGCCAGCAGTTCCCGGACAGCGAACACTGAAGCTTTCTTT.

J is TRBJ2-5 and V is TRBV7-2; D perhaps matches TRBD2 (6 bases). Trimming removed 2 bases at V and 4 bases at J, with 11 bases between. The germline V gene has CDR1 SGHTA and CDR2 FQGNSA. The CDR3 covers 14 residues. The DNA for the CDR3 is TGTGCCAGCAGCTTACAGACTAGGCGAGAGACCCAGTACTTC. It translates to CASSLQTRRETQYF.

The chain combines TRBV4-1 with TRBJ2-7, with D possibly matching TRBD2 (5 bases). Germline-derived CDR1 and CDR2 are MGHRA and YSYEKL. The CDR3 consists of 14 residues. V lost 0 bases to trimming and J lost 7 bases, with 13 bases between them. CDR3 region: CASSQDTGSREQYF. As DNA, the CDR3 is TGCGCCAGCAGCCAAGATACGGGGTCAAGGGAGCAGTACTTC.

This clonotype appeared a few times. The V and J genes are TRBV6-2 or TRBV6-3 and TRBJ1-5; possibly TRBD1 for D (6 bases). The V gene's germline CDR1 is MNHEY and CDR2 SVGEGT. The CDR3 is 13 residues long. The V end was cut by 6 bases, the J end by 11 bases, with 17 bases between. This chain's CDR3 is CASRPGGGRTQHF. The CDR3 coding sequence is TGTGCCAGCAGGCCCGGAGGGGGGAGGACCCAGCATTTT.